The clone carrying this T cell receptor (beta chain) was observed a few times. As yet, its antigen is unknown. These data originate in a study of blood T cells in healthy people across ages. A second PCR of roughly 7 to 11 cycles used a sample-barcoded 5' primer and a J-beta primer mix. TCRdb called the 5' RACE reads again in MiXCR, with one record for every CDR3 protein. The sample contains 800,000 or so distinct CDR3 sequences, 62% of which appear only once. V shed 2 bases and J 6 bases; nucleotides not matched to a gene: 2. The CDR3 sequence is 13 residues long. CDR1 and CDR2 from the germline V gene are MNHEY and SMNVEV (reference sequence). Sample donors were healthy Caucasian individuals that came from Russia, aged roughly 6 to 95. Roughly 9.2 milliliters of peripheral blood were drawn from each donor into EDTA-treated tubes. Each sample gave at least 7 million isolated PBMCs. Broader study findings: Long-lived donors exceeded aged donors in naive CD4+ cells and diversity.

The receptor comes from a man aged 25-45 years in good health. The rearrangement uses TRBV27 and TRBJ1-2, with 8 bases identical to TRBD1. The sequenced sample consisted of blood. Here the CDR3 DNA reads TGTGCCAGCAGTTTACAGGGGGCAGATGGCTACACCTTC. Amino acid sequence: CASSLQGADGYTF.